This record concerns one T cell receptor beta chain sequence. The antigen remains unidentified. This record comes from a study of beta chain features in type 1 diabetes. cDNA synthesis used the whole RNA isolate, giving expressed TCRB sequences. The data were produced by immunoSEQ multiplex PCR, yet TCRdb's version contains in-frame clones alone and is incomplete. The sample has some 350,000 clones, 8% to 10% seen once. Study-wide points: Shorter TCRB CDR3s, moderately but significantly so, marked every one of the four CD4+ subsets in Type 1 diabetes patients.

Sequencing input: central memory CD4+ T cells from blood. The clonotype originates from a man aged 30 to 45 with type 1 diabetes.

In DNA, the CDR3 is TGTGCCAGCAGTTACTCGATGAGTTTGGGGGTAGAGACCCAGTACTTC. Amino acids: CASSYSMSLGVETQYF. The chain joins TRBV6-5 to TRBJ2-5; D may correspond to TRBD1 or TRBD2 (5 bases each). Trimming left V 0 bases short and J 4 bases short, with 15 bases between. The CDR3 runs to 16 residues. Germline V CDR1 and CDR2: MNHEY, SVGAGI.